Each of the 30 T cell receptor beta chains below was sequenced from the same sample in a study of blood T cell repertoires in COVID-19. Sequencing used immunoSEQ multiplex PCR; TCRdb keeps in-frame clones, though not all of them. The table lists about 160,000 clones, more than 65% of them singletons. Sequenced sample: PBMCs or T cells enriched from blood (not recorded which). The receptors come from a woman aged 40 to 55 with acute COVID-19.

The V call is TRBV7-9, the J call TRBJ1-1; 7 bases agree with TRBD1. The CDR3 consists of 15 residues. Germline V gene lookup returns CDR1 SEHNR and CDR2 FQNEAQ (reference sequence). V lost 3 bases, J lost 5 bases, and 9 bases stayed unmatched. CDR3 in amino acids: CASSFLVAGGTEAFF. CDR3 bases: TGTGCCAGCAGCTTTCTCGTGGCAGGGGGGACTGAAGCTTTCTTT.

This clone has only a few counts. The chain joins TRBV6-1 to TRBJ2-7; 11 bases align to TRBD2. With 5 bases clipped from V and 3 bases from J, the junction kept 12 bases outside the gene matches. Germline V gene data show CDR1 as MNHNS and CDR2 as SASEGT. The CDR3 has 17 residues. The CDR3 reads CASSKVQGGLAVYEQYF. The CDR3 nucleotides read TGTGCCAGCAGTAAAGTACAGGGGGGACTAGCGGTCTACGAGCAGTACTTC.

In this sample, this clone turned up a few times. V gene TRBV7-3 combines with J gene TRBJ1-1, with D tentatively TRBD1 (6 bases). Germline CDR1 reads SGHTA; CDR2 reads FQGTGA. The CDR3 covers 14 residues. V lost 4 bases and J lost 1, with 10 bases in between. CDR3 region: CASSSQGSNTEAFF. In DNA, the CDR3 is TGTGCCAGCAGCTCACAGGGATCGAACACTGAAGCTTTCTTT.

The V and J genes are TRBV5-4 and TRBJ1-2; D unresolved. The CDR3 totals 14 residues. Germline lookup yields CDR1 SGHNT and CDR2 YYREEE (reference sequence). The V and J ends lost 5 bases and 4 bases respectively, with 15 bases between them. Here the CDR3 reads CASRSIGGFYGYTF. The CDR3 nucleotides are TGTGCCAGCAGGTCGATTGGTGGCTTCTATGGCTACACCTTC.

This rearrangement joins TRBV5-4 to TRBJ1-6; 7 bases align to TRBD1. The CDR3 has 15 amino acids. Germline CDR1 SGHNT, CDR2 YYREEE (reference sequence). V was clipped by 2 bases and J by 7 bases; unmatched bases: 6. The CDR3 nucleotides are TGTGCCAGCAGCTTACCGGGACAGCAGAATTCACCCCTCCACTTT. This translates into CASSLPGQQNSPLHF.

The gene calls are TRBV7-3 and TRBJ2-1; TRBD2 agrees at 8 bases. Germline loops: CDR1 SGHTA, CDR2 FQGTGA. The length of the CDR3 is 18 residues. V dropped 2 bases and J dropped 0; count of bases not matched to a gene: 9. The CDR3 spells CASSLWASGLSSYNEQFF. The CDR3 DNA reads as TGTGCCAGCAGCTTATGGGCTAGCGGGTTGAGCTCCTACAATGAGCAGTTCTTC.

This chain uses TRBV18 with TRBJ2-7; tentatively, D is TRBD1 (5 bases). The germline V gene has CDR1 KGHSH and CDR2 LQKENI. Trimming left V 5 bases short and J 2 bases short, with 10 bases between. The CDR3 contains 13 residues. In nucleotides, the CDR3 is TGTGCCAGCTCAGGATCACAGGCCTACGAGCAGTACGTC. Protein product: CASSGSQAYEQYV.

A single count supports this clone. The chain is built from TRBV10-3 and TRBJ2-3; 7 nucleotides match TRBD2. V was clipped by 5 bases and J by 0 bases; unmatched bases: 11. CDR3 length: 17 amino acids. Germline lookup yields CDR1 ENHRY and CDR2 SYGVKD. The DNA for the CDR3 is TGTGCCATCAGTTCCCTGGGGACTACCACAAGCACAGATACGCAGTATTTT. Protein sequence: CAISSLGTTTSTDTQYF.

The CDR3 protein is CASSLGAGEPKNIQYF. As DNA, the CDR3 is TGTGCCAGCAGCTTGGGGGCAGGGGAACCCAAAAACATTCAGTACTTC. The rearrangement links TRBV5-4 to TRBJ2-4; weak D call: TRBD1 (6 bases). The CDR3 is 16 amino acids. The germline gives CDR1 SGHNT, CDR2 YYREEE (reference sequence). The V and J ends lost 0 bases and 2 bases respectively, with 12 bases between them. The full variable domain, its missing parts supplied by reference TRBV5-4 and TRBJ2-4, is ETGVTQSPTHLIKTRGQQVTLRCSSQSGHNTVSWYQQALGQGPQFIFQYYREEENGRGNFPPRFSGLQFPNYSSELNVNALELDDSALYLCASSLGAGEPKNIQYFGAGTRLSVL.

This chain connects TRBV30 to TRBJ2-2; 7 positions agree with TRBD1. CDR3 length: 13 residues. V shed 2 bases, J shed 5 bases, and the junction held 2 bases outside the gene matches. Germline V gene lookup returns CDR1 GTSNPN and CDR2 SVGIG (reference sequence). The CDR3 protein is CAWSSTGTGELFF. CDR3 DNA sequence: TGTGCCTGGAGTTCGACAGGGACCGGGGAGCTGTTTTTT.

CDR3 DNA: TGTGCCAGCAGTCCGCACGGGGCGGGAGACTACGAGCAGTACGTC. It is translated as CASSPHGAGDYEQYV. The V and J genes are TRBV6-5 and TRBJ2-7; 7 bases match TRBD2. Germline V CDR1 and CDR2: MNHEY, SVGAGI. The CDR3 has 15 amino acids. Losses at the gene ends were 5 bases for V and 3 bases for J; bases not matched to a gene: 10.

The chain couples TRBV5-4 to TRBJ1-2; possibly TRBD1 for D (6 bases). V lost 6 bases and J lost 4, with 16 bases in between. Germline V CDR1 and CDR2: SGHNT, YYREEE (reference sequence). The CDR3 spans 14 residues. Here the CDR3 DNA reads TGTGCCAGCAACTCTGGGGGCAGGAGCTATGGCTACACCTTC. This codes for CASNSGGRSYGYTF.

This clone was seen only once. The rearrangement links TRBV7-3 to TRBJ2-7, with TRBD2 identical over 7 bases. CDR1 and CDR2 (germline): SGHTA, FQGTGA. After removal of 3 bases from V and 5 bases from J, the junction contained 4 bases not matched to a gene. The CDR3 runs 13 residues. CDR3 in DNA: TGTGCCAGCAGCTTGGGGAGGGTTGACGAGCAGTACTTC. This gives the protein CASSLGRVDEQYF.

This clone was found once. The chain has TRBV18 and TRBJ2-3; the match to TRBD2 covers 10 bases. Germline CDR1 KGHSH, CDR2 LQKENI. This CDR3 is built from 16 residues. V lost 0 bases to trimming and J lost 3 bases; unmatched junction nucleotides: 3. The CDR3 spells CASSPPASGSTDTQYF. DNA for the CDR3: TGTGCCAGCTCACCACCGGCTAGCGGGAGTACAGATACGCAGTATTTT.

The V call is TRBV4-1, the J call TRBJ2-3, with TRBD2 matching 7 bases. The CDR3 runs to 16 residues. The V gene's germline CDR1 is MGHRA and CDR2 YSYEKL. J was trimmed by 2 bases and V by 4 bases; bases with no gene match: 9. The CDR3 is CASSPSRREPTDTQYF. The CDR3 coding sequence is TGCGCCAGCAGCCCGTCGAGGCGGGAGCCCACAGATACGCAGTATTTT.

The V and J genes are TRBV29-1 and TRBJ2-1; TRBD2 agrees at 11 bases. Unmatched junction bases numbered 2, after V lost 5 bases and J lost 2 bases. Germline assignment: CDR1 SQVTM and CDR2 ANQGSEA. The CDR3 loop spans 14 amino acids. CDR3 sequence (DNA): TGCAGCGTTCCGACTAGCGGGACCTACAATGAGCAGTTCTTC. Protein product: CSVPTSGTYNEQFF.

This chain uses TRBV11-3 with TRBJ2-7; D is possibly TRBD1 (6 bases). The CDR3 extends over 13 amino acids. The germline V gene has CDR1 SGHNT and CDR2 YENEEA. With 6 bases removed from V and 0 bases from J, the gap between germline ends came to 9 bases. The CDR3 region is CASRDRSSYEQYV. CDR3 DNA: TGTGCCAGCAGAGACAGGTCCTCCTACGAGCAGTACGTC.

This clone counts as medium-sized. The chain recombines TRBV6-2 or TRBV6-3 with TRBJ2-2, with 13 bases that match TRBD2. CDR1 and CDR2 (germline): MNHEY, SVGEGT. Trimming removed 6 bases from V and 4 bases from J; junction bases left unmatched: 5. The CDR3 covers 16 residues. CDR3 in amino acids: CASSETSGRATGELFF. CDR3 DNA: TGTGCCAGCAGCGAAACTAGCGGGAGGGCCACCGGGGAGCTGTTTTTT.

This chain uses TRBV27 with TRBJ2-6; D gene ambiguous. Looked up from germline, CDR1 is MNHEY and CDR2 is SMNVEV (reference sequence). This CDR3 spans 13 amino acids. The germline V and J ends were trimmed by 3 bases and 3 bases, with 3 bases remaining between them. The CDR3 region has the DNA TGTGCCAGCAGTTTGTATGGGGCCAACGTCCTGACTTTC. As protein: CASSLYGANVLTF.

The rearrangement links TRBV3-1 (or the pseudogene TRBV3-2) to TRBJ2-5, with D perhaps TRBD2 (6 bases). The CDR3 contains 15 residues. The V end lost 0 bases, the J end lost 3 bases, and 11 bases lay between the germline ends. Germline CDR1 is LGHDT and CDR2 is YNNKEL (reference sequence). DNA for the CDR3: TGTGCCAGCAGCCAAGAGGTTAGGAGGGAAGAGACCCAGTACTTC. Its translation is CASSQEVRREETQYF.

The chain joins TRBV7-3 to TRBJ2-2, with 11 bases fitting TRBD2. Germline V gives CDR1 SGHTA, CDR2 FQGTGA. This CDR3 comprises 16 residues. V was pared by 5 bases and J by 4 bases, with 6 bases of the junction left unmatched. CDR3 coding DNA: TGTGCCAGCAGCGCGGGACTAGCGGAATTCACCGGGGAGCTGTTTTTT. This sequence encodes CASSAGLAEFTGELFF.

The V and J genes are TRBV28 and TRBJ2-5; 8 positions match TRBD2. This CDR3 spans 14 amino acids. V lost 10 bases, J lost 1 base, and 8 bases stayed unmatched. Germline V gives CDR1 MDHEN, CDR2 SYDVKM. CDR3 nucleotides: TGTGCCATACTCGCGGCGGGAGGCCAAGAGACCCAGTACTTC. Protein: CAILAAGGQETQYF.

This clone has just one count. The rearrangement links TRBV2 to TRBJ2-7; tentative D call: TRBD2 (8 bases). The CDR3 has 11 amino acids. Germline CDR1 and CDR2: SNHLY and FYNNEI. Here the CDR3 DNA reads TGTGCCAGCAGTGCTAACGGGAGGGGGCGTGTC. Its translation: CASSANGRGRV.

V is TRBV7-3 and J is TRBJ2-1; D perhaps matches TRBD2 (5 bases). Germline CDR1 is SGHTA and CDR2 is FQGTGA. The CDR3 loop spans 16 amino acids. V shed 2 bases and J shed 0 bases, with 11 bases lying between them. The CDR3 nucleotides read TGTGCCAGCAGCTTAGACGAGGGTCGCTCCTACAATGAGCAGTTCTTC. Its protein is CASSLDEGRSYNEQFF.

The chain employs TRBV10-3 and TRBJ2-3, with 14 bases identical to TRBD2. Per germline, CDR1 ENHRY and CDR2 SYGVKD. This CDR3 comprises 19 residues. V lost 3 bases, J lost 2 bases, and 10 bases stayed unmatched. CDR3 sequence reads: CAISERGTSGRDYTDTQYF. CDR3 in DNA: TGTGCCATCAGTGAAAGGGGGACTAGCGGGAGAGACTACACAGATACGCAGTATTTT.

This chain links TRBV21-1 with TRBJ2-3; the tabulated D call, TRBD2, remains unverified against the DNA. TRBV21-1 is reported as a pseudogene. CDR3 length: 14 residues. CDR3 region: CASTYLRGRNTQYF. CDR3 bases: TGTGCCAGCACCTACCTCCGGGGGAGGAATACGCAGTATTTT.

CDR3 region: CASSEWRGFEETQYF. CDR3 in DNA: TGTGCCAGCTCAGAATGGAGGGGCTTTGAAGAGACCCAGTACTTC. This sequence joins TRBV18 and TRBJ2-5, with D possibly being TRBD2 (6 bases). The CDR3 is 15 amino acids. Germline CDR1 and CDR2: KGHSH and LQKENI. Trimming pared 5 bases from V and 3 bases from J, leaving 16 bases between.

This chain joins TRBV6-5 and TRBJ2-1; 10 bases agree with TRBD1. V gave up 2 bases and J gave up 16 bases; unmatched junction bases: 5. Germline V lookup: CDR1 MNHEY, CDR2 SVGAGI. The length of the CDR3 is 12 residues. In DNA, the CDR3 is TGTGCCAGCAGTTACCAGGGGACAGGGGATTTCTTC. Encoded protein: CASSYQGTGDFF.

The rearrangement uses TRBV5-1 and TRBJ2-7; a weak D match, TRBD2 (7 bases). CDR1 is SGHRS, CDR2 YFSETQ, per germline. The CDR3 extends over 17 amino acids. The V end lost 0 bases, the J end lost 0 bases, and 16 bases lay between the germline ends. The CDR3 loop is CASSLASGGVSSYEQYF. CDR3 in DNA: TGCGCCAGCAGCTTGGCGTCGGGGGGCGTTAGCTCCTACGAGCAGTACTTC.

The rearrangement uses TRBV13 and TRBJ2-7, with TRBD2 matching over 7 bases. Losses at the gene ends were 5 bases for V and 6 bases for J; bases not matched to a gene: 10. This CDR3 region has 14 residues. CDR1 and CDR2 (germline): PRHDT, FYEKMQ (reference sequence). The CDR3 loop reads CASSLAVGGREQYF. The CDR3 DNA reads as TGTGCCAGCAGCCTAGCGGTCGGGGGACGCGAGCAGTACTTC.